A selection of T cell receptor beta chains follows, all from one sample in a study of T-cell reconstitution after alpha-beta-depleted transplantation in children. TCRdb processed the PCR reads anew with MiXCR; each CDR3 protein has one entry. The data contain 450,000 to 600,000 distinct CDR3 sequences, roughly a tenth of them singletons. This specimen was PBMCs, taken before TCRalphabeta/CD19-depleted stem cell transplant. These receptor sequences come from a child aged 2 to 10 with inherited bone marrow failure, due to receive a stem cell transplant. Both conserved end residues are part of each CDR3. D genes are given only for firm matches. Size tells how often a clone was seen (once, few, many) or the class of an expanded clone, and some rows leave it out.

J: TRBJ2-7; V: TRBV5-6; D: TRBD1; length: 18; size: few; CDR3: CASSLVRVIRTGAYEQYF; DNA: TGTGCCAGCAGCTTGGTACGGGTTATCCGGACAGGGGCCTACGAGCAGTACTTC
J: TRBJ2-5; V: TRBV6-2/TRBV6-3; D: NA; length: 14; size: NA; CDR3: CASSYPRAQETQYF; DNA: TGTGCCAGCAGTTACCCCCGGGCTCAAGAGACCCAGTACTTC
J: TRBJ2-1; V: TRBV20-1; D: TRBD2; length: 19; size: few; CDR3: CSARDDDSGRDWSYNEQFF; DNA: TGCAGTGCTAGAGATGATGATAGCGGGAGGGACTGGTCCTACAATGAGCAGTTCTTC
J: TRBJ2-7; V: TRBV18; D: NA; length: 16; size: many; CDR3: CASSPPGGRGAYEQYF; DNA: TGTGCCAGCTCACCCCCTGGGGGCCGCGGAGCCTACGAGCAGTACTTC
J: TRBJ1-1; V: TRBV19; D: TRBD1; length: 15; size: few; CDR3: CASSARDRGGTEAFF; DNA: TGTGCCAGTAGTGCCCGGGACAGGGGAGGGACTGAAGCTTTCTTT
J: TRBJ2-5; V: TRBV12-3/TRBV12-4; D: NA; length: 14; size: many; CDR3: CASSFVRALETQYF; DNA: TGTGCCAGCAGTTTCGTCAGGGCGTTAGAGACCCAGTACTTC
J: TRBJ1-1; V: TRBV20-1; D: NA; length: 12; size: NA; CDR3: CSQQGMGTEAFF; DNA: TGCAGCCAGCAGGGGATGGGCACTGAAGCTTTCTTT
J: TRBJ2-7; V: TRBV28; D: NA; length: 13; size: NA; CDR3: CASISQGPYEQYF; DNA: TGTGCCAGCATCAGTCAGGGGCCCTACGAGCAGTACTTC
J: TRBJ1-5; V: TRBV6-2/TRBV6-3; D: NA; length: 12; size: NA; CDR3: CASRDRNQPQHF; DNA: TGTGCCAGCAGGGACCGGAATCAGCCCCAGCATTTT
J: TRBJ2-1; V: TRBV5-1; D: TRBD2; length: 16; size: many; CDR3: CASSSLGGRGLNEQFF; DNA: TGCGCCAGCAGCTCCCTCGGGGGGAGAGGGCTCAATGAGCAGTTCTTC
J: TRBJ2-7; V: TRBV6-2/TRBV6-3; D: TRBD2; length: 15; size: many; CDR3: CASSSSSAGGSGRYF; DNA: TGTGCCAGCAGTTCCTCGTCCGCGGGAGGCAGTGGTCGGTACTTC
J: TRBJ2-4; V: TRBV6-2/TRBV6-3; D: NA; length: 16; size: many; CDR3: CASQRGAALAKNIQYF; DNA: TGTGCCAGCCAGAGAGGGGCAGCATTAGCCAAAAACATTCAGTACTTC
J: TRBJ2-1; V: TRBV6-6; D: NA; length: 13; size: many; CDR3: CASSYTAFPEQFF; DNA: TGTGCCAGCAGTTACACGGCGTTCCCTGAGCAGTTCTTC
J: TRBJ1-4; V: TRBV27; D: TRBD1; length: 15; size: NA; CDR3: CASSSFDRGLEKLFF; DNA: TGTGCCAGCAGTTCCTTTGACAGGGGCCTTGAAAAACTGTTTTTT
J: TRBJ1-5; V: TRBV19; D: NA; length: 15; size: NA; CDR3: CASSPGTFWGQPQHF; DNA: TGTGCCAGTAGTCCCGGGACTTTCTGGGGTCAGCCCCAGCATTTT
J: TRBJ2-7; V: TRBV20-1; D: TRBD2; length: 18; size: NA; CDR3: CSAINAQRTSGFGYEQYF; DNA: TGCAGTGCAATAAATGCCCAGAGGACTAGCGGATTCGGCTACGAGCAGTACTTC
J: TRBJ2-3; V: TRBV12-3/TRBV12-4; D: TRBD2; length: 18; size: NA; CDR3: CTCREGLAGPLSTDTQYF; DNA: TGTACCTGCAGGGAAGGCCTAGCGGGCCCTTTGAGCACAGATACGCAGTATTTT
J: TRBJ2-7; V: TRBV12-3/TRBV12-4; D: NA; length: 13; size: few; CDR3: CASSSPSFYEQYF; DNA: TGTGCCAGCAGCTCTCCATCCTTCTACGAGCAGTACTTC
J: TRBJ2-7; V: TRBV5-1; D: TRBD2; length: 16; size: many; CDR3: CASSLMSLAAVYEQYF; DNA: TGCGCCAGCAGCTTGATGAGTCTAGCGGCCGTCTACGAGCAGTACTTC
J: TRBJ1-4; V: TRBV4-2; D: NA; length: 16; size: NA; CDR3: CASSHHPSGVGEKLFF; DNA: TGTGCCAGCAGCCACCATCCGTCGGGGGTGGGGGAAAAACTGTTTTTT
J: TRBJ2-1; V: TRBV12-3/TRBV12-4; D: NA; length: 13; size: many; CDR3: CASSFSRTNEQFF; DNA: TGTGCCAGCAGTTTTTCCAGGACCAATGAGCAGTTCTTC
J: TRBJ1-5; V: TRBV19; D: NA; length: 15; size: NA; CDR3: CASSISGNSNQPQHF; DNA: TGTGCCAGTAGTATTTCTGGGAATAGCAATCAGCCCCAGCATTTT
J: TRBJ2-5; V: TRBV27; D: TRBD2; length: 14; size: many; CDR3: CASSPSGSFGTQYF; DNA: TGTGCCAGCAGCCCTAGCGGGAGTTTCGGGACCCAGTACTTC
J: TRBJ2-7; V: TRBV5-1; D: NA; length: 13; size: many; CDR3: CASSLGSNYEQYF; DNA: TGCGCCAGCAGCTTGGGGTCTAACTACGAGCAGTACTTC
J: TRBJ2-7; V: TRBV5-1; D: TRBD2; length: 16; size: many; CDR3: CASSTGLAAYSYEQYF; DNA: TGCGCCAGCAGCACCGGACTAGCGGCGTACTCCTACGAGCAGTACTTC
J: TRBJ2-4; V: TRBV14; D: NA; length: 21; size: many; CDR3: CASSQRATTDPSFVAKNIQYF; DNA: TGTGCCAGCAGCCAAAGGGCCACAACGGATCCCTCCTTCGTAGCCAAAAACATTCAGTACTTC
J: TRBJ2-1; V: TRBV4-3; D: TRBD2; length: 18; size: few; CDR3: CASSQDFLGAGVSNEQFF; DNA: TGCGCCAGCAGCCAAGACTTTTTGGGAGCGGGAGTATCGAATGAGCAGTTCTTC
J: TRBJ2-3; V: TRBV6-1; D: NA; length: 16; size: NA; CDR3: CASSPGATGRTHTQYF; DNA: TGTGCCAGCTCCCCAGGGGCGACAGGACGCACACATACGCAGTATTTT
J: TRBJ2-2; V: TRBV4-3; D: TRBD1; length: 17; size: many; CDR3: CASSQERVGGLAGELFF; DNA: TGCGCCAGCAGCCAAGAGCGGGTAGGGGGCCTGGCCGGGGAGCTGTTTTTT
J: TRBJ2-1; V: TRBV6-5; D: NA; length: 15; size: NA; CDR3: CASSYDSVGDNEQFF; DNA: TGTGCCAGCAGTTATGACAGCGTCGGGGATAATGAGCAGTTCTTC
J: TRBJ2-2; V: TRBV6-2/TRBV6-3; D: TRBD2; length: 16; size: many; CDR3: CASSYAGLARTGELFF; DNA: TGTGCCAGCAGTTACGCGGGACTAGCCCGCACCGGGGAGCTGTTTTTT
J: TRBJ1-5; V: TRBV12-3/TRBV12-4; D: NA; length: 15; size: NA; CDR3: CASSPADISPEAQHF; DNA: TGTGCCAGCAGTCCCGCCGACATTTCTCCAGAGGCCCAGCATTTT
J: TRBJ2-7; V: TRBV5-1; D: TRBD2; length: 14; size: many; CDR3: CASNAREGPYEQYF; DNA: TGCGCCAGCAATGCCCGGGAGGGCCCCTACGAGCAGTACTTC